The rows below give T cell receptor beta chains drawn from one sample of a study of early T cells in non-severe SARS-CoV-2 infection. TCRdb recomputed calls from the 5' RACE reads with MiXCR, one row per CDR3 protein. The data contain tens of thousands of distinct CDR3 sequences, about 11% of them singletons. Sample: whole blood, taken at baseline. These receptors were taken from an adult who was a healthcare worker with PCR-confirmed SARS-CoV-2 infection or an uninfected control (not recorded which). Both conserved end residues are part of each CDR3.

v_gene: TRBV25-1
CDR3aa: CASSDYRGYYQETQYF

v_gene: TRBV5-1
CDR3aa: CASSLEMRLATRSYEQYF

v_gene: TRBV7-9
CDR3aa: CASSSWTGRTGELFF

v_gene: TRBV30
CDR3aa: CAWSVGLGDEQYF

v_gene: TRBV30
CDR3aa: CAWTRGRGTDTQYF

v_gene: TRBV7-9
CDR3aa: CASSLGQGNTIYF

v_gene: TRBV7-2
CDR3aa: CASSLVAGGLFNEQFF

v_gene: TRBV7-8
CDR3aa: CASSLDLTGGPGQYF

v_gene: TRBV30
CDR3aa: CAWSVAGSPLHF

v_gene: TRBV3-1
CDR3aa: CASSQRTRELKAQYF